This T cell receptor (beta chain) was profiled in a study of PD-1 blockade in classical Hodgkin lymphoma. CDR3 size: 19 residues. Germline V lookup: CDR1 SGHDT, CDR2 YYEEEE. V trimming: 0 bases; J trimming: 5 bases; junction bases outside the gene matches: 14. The repertoire was sequenced with immunoSEQ multiplex PCR; TCRdb's copy has only in-frame clones and lacks some. The sample contains tens of thousands of clones, 71% of which appear only once. Every single patient, without exception, relapsed after autologous stem cell transplantation, and brentuximab vedotin exposure varied. Complete response, partial response or progressive disease were the best responses.

Sample: peripheral blood mononuclear cells (PBMCs), taken before the second cycle of nivolumab. The J gene is TRBJ2-5, the V gene TRBV5-6, with TRBD2 matching 12 bases. This sequence was found in a human donor with classical Hodgkin lymphoma. The CDR3 loop is CASSLGWRASGGASETQYF. The CDR3 region has the DNA TGTGCCAGCAGCTTGGGTTGGCGTGCTAGCGGGGGGGCTTCTGAGACCCAGTACTTC.